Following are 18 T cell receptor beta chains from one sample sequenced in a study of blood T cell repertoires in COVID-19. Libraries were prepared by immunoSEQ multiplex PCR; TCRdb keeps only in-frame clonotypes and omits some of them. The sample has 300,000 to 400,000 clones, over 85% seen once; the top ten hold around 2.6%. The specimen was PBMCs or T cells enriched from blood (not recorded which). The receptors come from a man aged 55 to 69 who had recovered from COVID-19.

Here the CDR3 DNA reads TGTGCCACGCGGACAACCTCGAACACTGAAGCTTTCTTT. Protein sequence: CATRTTSNTEAFF. The chain uses TRBV19 and TRBJ1-1, with D maybe TRBD1 (5 bases). Per the germline V gene, CDR1 is LNHDA and CDR2 is SQIVND (reference sequence). The CDR3 has 13 residues. The V gene lost 10 bases and the J gene lost 1 base, with 13 bases spanning the gap.

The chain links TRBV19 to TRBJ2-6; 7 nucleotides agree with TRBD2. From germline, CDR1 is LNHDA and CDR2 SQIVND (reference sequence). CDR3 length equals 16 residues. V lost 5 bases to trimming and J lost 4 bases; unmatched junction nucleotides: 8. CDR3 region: CASSHMGGTGANVLTF. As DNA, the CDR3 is TGTGCCAGTAGTCATATGGGGGGGACCGGGGCCAACGTCCTGACTTTC. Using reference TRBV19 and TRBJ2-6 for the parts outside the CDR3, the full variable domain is DGGITQSPKYLFRKEGQNVTLSCEQNLNHDAMYWYRQDPGQGLRLIYYSQIVNDFQKGDIAEGYSVSREKKESFPLTVTSAQKNPTAFYLCASSHMGGTGANVLTFGAGSRLTVL.

CDR3 coding DNA: TGTGCCAGCAGTAGAGACTCTTACTATGGCTACACCTTC. It specifies CASSRDSYYGYTF. The rearrangement links TRBV6-5 to TRBJ1-2; the D is unclear. CDR1 and CDR2 (germline): MNHEY, SVGAGI. V was trimmed by 5 bases and J by 3 bases, leaving 10 bases between them. The CDR3 is 13 residues long.

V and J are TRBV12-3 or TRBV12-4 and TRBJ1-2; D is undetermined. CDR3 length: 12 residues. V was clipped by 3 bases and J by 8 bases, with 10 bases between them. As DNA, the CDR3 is TGTGCCAGCAGTTTTTACATGCAGGGCTACACCTTC. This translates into CASSFYMQGYTF.

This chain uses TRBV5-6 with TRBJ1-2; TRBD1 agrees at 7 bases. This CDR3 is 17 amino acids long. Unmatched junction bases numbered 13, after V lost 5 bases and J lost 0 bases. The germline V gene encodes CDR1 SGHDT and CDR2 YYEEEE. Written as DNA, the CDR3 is TGTGCCAGCAGTAAACTCACAGGGGCATTGTCTAACTATGGCTACACCTTC. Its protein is CASSKLTGALSNYGYTF.

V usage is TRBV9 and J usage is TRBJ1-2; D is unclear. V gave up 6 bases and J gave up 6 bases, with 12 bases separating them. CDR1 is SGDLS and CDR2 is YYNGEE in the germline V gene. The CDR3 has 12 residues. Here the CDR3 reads CASNGLLNGYTF. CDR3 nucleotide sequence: TGTGCCAGCAACGGACTTTTGAATGGCTACACCTTC.

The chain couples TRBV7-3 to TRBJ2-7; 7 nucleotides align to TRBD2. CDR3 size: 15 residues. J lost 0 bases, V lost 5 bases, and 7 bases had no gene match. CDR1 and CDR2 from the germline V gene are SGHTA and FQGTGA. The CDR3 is CASSTSSGTSYEQYF. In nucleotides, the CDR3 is TGTGCCAGCAGCACGAGCAGCGGGACCTCCTACGAGCAGTACTTC.

The CDR3 region has the DNA TGTGCCAGCAGTGAAAGGTCCCTTCCTACAGGGTCCTATGGCTACACCTTC. This sequence encodes CASSERSLPTGSYGYTF. The J gene is TRBJ1-2, the V gene TRBV2; D may be TRBD1 (6 bases). V shed 2 bases and J shed 4 bases, with 20 bases lying between them. The CDR3 spans 17 residues. The germline V gene encodes CDR1 SNHLY and CDR2 FYNNEI.

This CDR3 reads CASSWGGRGSDNEQFF. The CDR3 DNA sequence: TGCGCCAGCAGCTGGGGTGGTAGGGGTTCGGACAATGAGCAGTTCTTC. The chain is built from TRBV5-1 and TRBJ2-1; D perhaps matches TRBD1 (5 bases). Per germline, CDR1 SGHRS and CDR2 YFSETQ. There are 16 residues in the CDR3. V was shortened by 3 bases and J by 5 bases, with 18 bases between the two germline ends.

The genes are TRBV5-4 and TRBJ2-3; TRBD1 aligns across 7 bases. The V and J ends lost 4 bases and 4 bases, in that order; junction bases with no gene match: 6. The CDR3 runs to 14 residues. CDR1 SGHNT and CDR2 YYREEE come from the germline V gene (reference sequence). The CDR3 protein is CASSTRQGADTQYF. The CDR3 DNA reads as TGTGCCAGCAGCACAAGACAGGGAGCAGATACGCAGTATTTT.

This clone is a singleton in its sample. The CDR3, as DNA: TGTGCCAGCAGCTCCTTGACAGGGATGGTTACTGAAGCTTTCTTT. It translates to CASSSLTGMVTEAFF. V is TRBV7-2 and J is TRBJ1-1, with 7 bases lining up with TRBD1. Germline CDR1 is SGHTA and CDR2 is FQGNSA. Germline trimming cut 4 bases from V and 5 bases from J; bases unmatched to any gene: 10. The CDR3 contains 15 residues.

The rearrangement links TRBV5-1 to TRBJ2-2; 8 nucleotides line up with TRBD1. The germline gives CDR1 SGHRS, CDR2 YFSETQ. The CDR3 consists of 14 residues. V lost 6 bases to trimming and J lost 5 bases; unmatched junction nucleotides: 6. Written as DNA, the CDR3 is TGCGCCAGCATCAGGGGGCTGGGAACCGGGGAGCTGTTTTTT. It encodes CASIRGLGTGELFF.

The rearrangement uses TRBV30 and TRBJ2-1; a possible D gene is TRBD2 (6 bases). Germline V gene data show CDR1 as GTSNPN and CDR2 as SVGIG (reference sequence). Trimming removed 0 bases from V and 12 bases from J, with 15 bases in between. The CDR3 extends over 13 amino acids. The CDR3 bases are TGTGCCTGGAGTGTCCCGGGGGTAGGACGGCAGTTCTTC. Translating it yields CAWSVPGVGRQFF.

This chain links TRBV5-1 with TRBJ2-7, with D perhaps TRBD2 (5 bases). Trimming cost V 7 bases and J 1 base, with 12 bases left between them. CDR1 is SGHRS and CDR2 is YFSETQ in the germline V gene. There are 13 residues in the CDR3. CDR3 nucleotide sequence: TGCGCCAGCGGATTGGGCGGGTCCTACGAGCAGTACTTC. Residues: CASGLGGSYEQYF.

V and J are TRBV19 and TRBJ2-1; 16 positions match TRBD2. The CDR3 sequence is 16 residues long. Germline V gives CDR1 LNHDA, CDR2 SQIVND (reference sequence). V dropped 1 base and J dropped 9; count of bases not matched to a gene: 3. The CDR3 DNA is TGTGCCAGTAGTATAGTGGGACTAGCGGGGGGGCCTGAGCAGTTCTTC. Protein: CASSIVGLAGGPEQFF.

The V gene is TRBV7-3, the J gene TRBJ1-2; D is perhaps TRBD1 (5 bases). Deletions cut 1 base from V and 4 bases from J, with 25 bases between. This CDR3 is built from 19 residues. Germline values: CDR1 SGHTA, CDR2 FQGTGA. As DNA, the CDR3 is TGTGCCAGCAGCTTAATAACGGATTGGGGCGGTGGATTTTGCTATGGCTACACCTTC. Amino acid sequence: CASSLITDWGGGFCYGYTF.

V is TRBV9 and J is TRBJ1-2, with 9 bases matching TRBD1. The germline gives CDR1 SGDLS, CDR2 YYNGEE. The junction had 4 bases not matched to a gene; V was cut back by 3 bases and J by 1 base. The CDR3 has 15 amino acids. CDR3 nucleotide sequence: TGTGCCAGCAGCGAGGGACAGGGATTTAACTATGGCTACACCTTC. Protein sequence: CASSEGQGFNYGYTF. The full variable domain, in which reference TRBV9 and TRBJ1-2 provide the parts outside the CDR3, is DSGVTQTPKHLITATGQRVTLRCSPRSGDLSVYWYQQSLDQGLQFLIQYYNGEERAKGNILERFSAQQFPDLHSELNLSSLELGDSALYFCASSEGQGFNYGYTFGSGTRLTVV.

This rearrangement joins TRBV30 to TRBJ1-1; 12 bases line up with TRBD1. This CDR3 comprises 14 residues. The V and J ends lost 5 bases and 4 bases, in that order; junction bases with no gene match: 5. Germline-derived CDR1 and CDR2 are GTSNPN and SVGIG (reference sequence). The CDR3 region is CAWGGQGAGTEAFF. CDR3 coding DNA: TGTGCCTGGGGGGGACAGGGGGCTGGCACTGAAGCTTTCTTT.